These T cell receptor beta chains were read from a single sample in a study of blood T cell repertoires in COVID-19. Repertoires were generated with immunoSEQ multiplex PCR, while TCRdb's copy carries only in-frame clones and drops some. The sample includes 200,000 to 250,000 clones, approximately 78% seen only once; the top ten take around a tenth. Sequenced: PBMCs or T cells enriched from blood (not recorded which). These receptors were taken from a middle-aged man who had recovered from COVID-19. Both conserved end residues are part of each CDR3. D genes are given only for firm matches. For some rows the clone size is stated as once, few or many, or as a class when expanded; others skip it.

size: -; J: TRBJ1-5; length: 17; D: TRBD1; V: TRBV7-6; DNA: TGTGCCAGCAGCTTAGCCCCCGTGACAGGGGGCAATCAGCCCCAGCATTTT; CDR3: CASSLAPVTGGNQPQHF
size: -; J: TRBJ2-5; length: 15; D: -; V: TRBV9; DNA: TGTGCCAGCAGCGTAGGGAGGGGAGGAGGGGAGACCCAGTACTTC; CDR3: CASSVGRGGGETQYF
size: once; J: TRBJ1-6; length: 14; D: TRBD1; V: TRBV27; DNA: TGTGCCACCCGGGACCGGGACAGTAATTCACCCCTCCACTTT; CDR3: CATRDRDSNSPLHF
size: -; J: TRBJ1-2; length: 12; D: TRBD1; V: TRBV30; DNA: TGTGCCTGGGATGAACAGGGGGACGGCTACACCTTC; CDR3: CAWDEQGDGYTF
size: -; J: TRBJ2-1; length: 15; D: -; V: TRBV5-6; DNA: TGTGCCAGCAGCTTAGACGGGAGCCGCTACAATGAGCAGTTCTTC; CDR3: CASSLDGSRYNEQFF
size: -; J: TRBJ2-2; length: 16; D: -; V: TRBV5-4; DNA: TGTGCCAGCAGCCCCGCGGGAAGGGGGCGCCCCGGGGAGCTGTTTTTT; CDR3: CASSPAGRGRPGELFF
size: -; J: TRBJ1-2; length: 15; D: -; V: TRBV9; DNA: TGTGCCAGCAGCCCAACTGGACAGACGAACTATGGCTACACCTTC; CDR3: CASSPTGQTNYGYTF
size: -; J: TRBJ2-5; length: 15; D: TRBD1; V: TRBV18; DNA: TGTGCCAGCTCCCGTGGGACAGGGGGACAAGAGACCCAGTACTTC; CDR3: CASSRGTGGQETQYF
size: -; J: TRBJ1-1; length: 12; D: -; V: TRBV5-1; DNA: TGCGCCAGCAGCTCCGGGAACACTGAAGCTTTCTTT; CDR3: CASSSGNTEAFF
size: -; J: TRBJ1-2; length: 12; D: -; V: TRBV30; DNA: TGTGCCTGGAGTCCTACCTCCGGGGGCTACACCTTC; CDR3: CAWSPTSGGYTF
size: -; J: TRBJ1-5; length: 16; D: -; V: TRBV6-1; DNA: TGTGCCAGCAGTGAAAACCGCGGAGTTAGCAATCAGCCCCAGCATTTT; CDR3: CASSENRGVSNQPQHF
size: once; J: TRBJ1-3; length: 16; D: -; V: TRBV7-9; DNA: TGTGCCAGCAGCTCCTCGGGAGCCCTCTCTGGAAACACCATATATTTT; CDR3: CASSSSGALSGNTIYF
size: -; J: TRBJ1-2; length: 11; D: -; V: TRBV6-6; DNA: TGTGCCAGCAGTTTGGAGGTTGGCTACACCTTC; CDR3: CASSLEVGYTF
size: few; J: TRBJ2-2; length: 16; D: -; V: TRBV14; DNA: TGTGCCAGCAGCCAAGACGGGTTAGTTCACGGCGGGGAGCTGTTTTTT; CDR3: CASSQDGLVHGGELFF
size: -; J: TRBJ1-3; length: 20; D: TRBD1; V: TRBV7-3; DNA: TGTGCCAGCAGTTTCCTTCCAGGACAGGGGGCAGGTCTATTAGTGCACACCATATATTTT; CDR3: CASSFLPGQGAGLLVHTIYF
size: few; J: TRBJ2-2; length: 18; D: TRBD2; V: TRBV7-9; DNA: TGTGCCAGCAGCTTCGCCGTGGGACTAGCGGAGCCCACCGGGGAGCTGTTTTTT; CDR3: CASSFAVGLAEPTGELFF
size: -; J: TRBJ1-6; length: 15; D: TRBD1; V: TRBV9; DNA: TGTGCCAGCAGCGCCCGACAGGGGCCGAATTCACCCCTCCACTTT; CDR3: CASSARQGPNSPLHF
size: -; J: TRBJ1-4; length: 16; D: TRBD1; V: TRBV2; DNA: TGTGCCAGCAGTGGGAGGACGGGACAGGTTAATGAAAAACTGTTTTTT; CDR3: CASSGRTGQVNEKLFF
size: -; J: TRBJ1-5; length: 14; D: TRBD1; V: TRBV29-1; DNA: TGCAGCGTTAAACAGGGGGCTAGCAATCAGCCCCAGCATTTT; CDR3: CSVKQGASNQPQHF
size: -; J: TRBJ2-7; length: 11; D: -; V: TRBV2; DNA: TGTGCCAGCAGGAGGGGGTACGAGCAGTACTTC; CDR3: CASRRGYEQYF
size: -; J: TRBJ2-2; length: 16; D: TRBD2; V: TRBV7-9; DNA: TGTGCCAGCAGCTCATCGGGACTAGCATTCACCGGGGAGCTGTTTTTT; CDR3: CASSSSGLAFTGELFF
size: -; J: TRBJ1-3; length: 15; D: TRBD1; V: TRBV6-5; DNA: TGTGCCAGCAGGCGACAGGGGCTTTCTGGAAACACCATATATTTT; CDR3: CASRRQGLSGNTIYF
size: -; J: TRBJ2-1; length: 13; D: TRBD2; V: TRBV6-5; DNA: TGTGCCAGCAGTTCGGGACTAGCTAAGGAGCAGTTCTTC; CDR3: CASSSGLAKEQFF